This T cell receptor (beta chain) derives from a study of T cells in Graves' hyperthyroidism and ophthalmopathy. Study-wide findings and caveats: Among thyroid clonotypes expanded above 0.001, most also appeared in blood.

With 6 bases removed from V and 4 bases from J, the gap between germline ends came to 9 bases. This CDR3 spans 12 amino acids. This clonotype has a count of ten or more. Its matching antigen is unknown. Amplification targeted TCR beta CDR3 regions from RNA transcripts. First-round RT-PCR with HTBI primers amplified the TCR CDR3 region. TCRdb redid the calling of the multiplex PCR reads with MiXCR, one entry per CDR3 protein. In the table there are some 350,000 distinct CDR3 sequences, approximately 15% of which are singletons. Sequenced: blood. The sequence derives from a woman between 40 and 55 years old with Graves' ophthalmopathy. V gene TRBV12-3 or TRBV12-4 combines with J gene TRBJ2-5; D is uncertain. Here the CDR3 reads CASSPAGETQYF. DNA for the CDR3: TGTGCCAGCAGCCCGGCCGGAGAGACCCAGTACTTC.